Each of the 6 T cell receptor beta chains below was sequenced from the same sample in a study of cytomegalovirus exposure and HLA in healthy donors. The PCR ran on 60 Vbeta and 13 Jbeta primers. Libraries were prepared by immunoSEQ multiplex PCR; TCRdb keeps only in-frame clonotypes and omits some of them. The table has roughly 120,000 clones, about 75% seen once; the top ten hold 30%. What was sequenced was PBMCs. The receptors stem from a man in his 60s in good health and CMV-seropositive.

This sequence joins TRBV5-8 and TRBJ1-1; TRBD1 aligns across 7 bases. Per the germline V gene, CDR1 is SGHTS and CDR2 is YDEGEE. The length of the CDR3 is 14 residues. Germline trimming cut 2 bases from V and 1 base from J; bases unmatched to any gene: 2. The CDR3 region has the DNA TGTGCCAGCAGCTTAAGGACAGGGAACACTGAAGCTTTCTTT. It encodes CASSLRTGNTEAFF.

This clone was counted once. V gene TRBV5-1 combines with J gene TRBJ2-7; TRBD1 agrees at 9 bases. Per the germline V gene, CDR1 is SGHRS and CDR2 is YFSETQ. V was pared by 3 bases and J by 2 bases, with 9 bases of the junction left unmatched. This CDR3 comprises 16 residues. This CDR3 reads CASSSTTGQGTYEQYF. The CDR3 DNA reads TGCGCCAGCAGCTCCACCACGGGACAGGGTACCTACGAGCAGTACTTC.

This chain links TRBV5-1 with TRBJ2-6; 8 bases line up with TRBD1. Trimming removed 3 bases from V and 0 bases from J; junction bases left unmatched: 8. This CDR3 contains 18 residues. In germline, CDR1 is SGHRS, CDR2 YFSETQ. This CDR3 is CASSWNRGDPSGANVLTF. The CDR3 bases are TGCGCCAGCAGCTGGAACAGGGGGGACCCCTCTGGGGCCAACGTCCTGACTTTC.

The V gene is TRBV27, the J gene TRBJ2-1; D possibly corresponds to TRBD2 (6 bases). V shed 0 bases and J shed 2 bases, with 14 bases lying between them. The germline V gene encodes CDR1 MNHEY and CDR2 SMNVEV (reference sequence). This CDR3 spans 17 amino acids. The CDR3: CASSLSIAVATYNEQFF. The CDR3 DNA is TGTGCCAGCAGTTTATCGATAGCGGTAGCTACCTACAATGAGCAGTTCTTC.

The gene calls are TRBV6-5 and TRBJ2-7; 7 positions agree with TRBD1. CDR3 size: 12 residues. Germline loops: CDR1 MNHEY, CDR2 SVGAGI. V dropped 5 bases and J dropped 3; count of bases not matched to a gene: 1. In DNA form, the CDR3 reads TGTGCCAGCAGTCGACAGGGCTACGAGCAGTACTTC. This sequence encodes CASSRQGYEQYF.

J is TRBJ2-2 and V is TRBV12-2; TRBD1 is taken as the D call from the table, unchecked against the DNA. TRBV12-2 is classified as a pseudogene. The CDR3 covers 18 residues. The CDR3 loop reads CASRSTGDSFANTGELFF. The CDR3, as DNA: TGTGCAAGTCGCTCGACAGGAGACTCTTTCGCGAACACCGGGGAGCTGTTTTTT.